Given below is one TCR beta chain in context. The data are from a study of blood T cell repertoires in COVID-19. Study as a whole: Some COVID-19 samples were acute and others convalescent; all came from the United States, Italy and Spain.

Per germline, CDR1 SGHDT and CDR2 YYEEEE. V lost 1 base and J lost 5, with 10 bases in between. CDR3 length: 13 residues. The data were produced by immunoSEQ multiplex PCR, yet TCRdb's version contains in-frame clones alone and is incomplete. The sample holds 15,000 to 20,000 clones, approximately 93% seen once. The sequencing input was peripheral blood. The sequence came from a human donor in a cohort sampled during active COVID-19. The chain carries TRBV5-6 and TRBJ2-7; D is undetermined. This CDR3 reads CASSLNSPNEQYF. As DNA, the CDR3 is TGTGCCAGCAGCTTGAACAGCCCAAACGAGCAGTACTTC.